One and the same sample provided the 16 T cell receptor beta chains below, sequenced in a study of shared clonotypes between healthy human individuals. Method: immunoSEQ multiplex PCR; TCRdb's copy keeps in-frame clones and lacks some. Of fewer than 650,000 clones detected, around 78% appear once; the ten largest clones hold 10% to 15%. Material: PBMCs. The source of these receptors is a woman aged 40 to 50 in good health. Some clones in this sample may be carry-over from other donors' samples.

The CDR3 bases are TGTGCCAGCAGCCTCCGGGACAGGGGGGCGGGAAACACCATATATTTT. Its protein product is CASSLRDRGAGNTIYF. The chain has TRBV9 and TRBJ1-3, with TRBD1 matching over 11 bases. V gave up 4 bases and J gave up 4 bases; unmatched junction bases: 7. Germline lookup yields CDR1 SGDLS and CDR2 YYNGEE. The CDR3 spans 16 residues. Combining the CDR3 with reference TRBV9 and TRBJ1-3 gives the whole variable domain DSGVTQTPKHLITATGQRVTLRCSPRSGDLSVYWYQQSLDQGLQFLIQYYNGEERAKGNILERFSAQQFPDLHSELNLSSLELGDSALYFCASSLRDRGAGNTIYFGEGSWLTVV.

V is TRBV28 and J is TRBJ1-1; D is unresolved. CDR3 length: 13 amino acids. V lost 4 bases to trimming and J lost 0 bases, with 6 bases between them. Germline V gene lookup returns CDR1 MDHEN and CDR2 SYDVKM. CDR3 bases: TGTGCCAGCAGTTCCTCGGTGAACACTGAAGCTTTCTTT. Encoded protein: CASSSSVNTEAFF.

The CDR3, as DNA: TGTGCCAGCAGAGGACAGGGGGCCGGCACTGAAGCTTTCTTT. Translating it yields CASRGQGAGTEAFF. The chain carries TRBV6-6 and TRBJ1-1; 11 positions match TRBD1. The J segment lost 4 bases and the V segment lost 6 bases, leaving 4 bases of the junction unmatched. Germline loops: CDR1 MNHNY, CDR2 SVGAGI (reference sequence). The CDR3 has 14 amino acids.

This sequence joins TRBV18 and TRBJ1-1; D might be TRBD1 (6 bases). The CDR3 is 13 amino acids. V was trimmed by 4 bases and J by 7 bases, leaving 13 bases between them. CDR1 and CDR2 from the germline V gene are KGHSH and LQKENI. The CDR3 DNA is TGTGCCAGCTCACTATCTCAGGGGTTTGAAGCTTTCTTT. This translates into CASSLSQGFEAFF. Drawing the rest from reference TRBV18 and TRBJ1-1, the complete variable domain is NAGVMQNPRHLVRRRGQEARLRCSPMKGHSHVYWYRQLPEEGLKFMVYLQKENIIDESGMPKERFSAEFPKEGPSILRIQQVVRGDSAAYFCASSLSQGFEAFFGQGTRLTVV.

CDR3 loop: CASSYPPGQAYEQYF. The CDR3 nucleotides read TGTGCCAGCAGTTATCCGCCGGGACAGGCCTACGAGCAGTACTTC. The chain has TRBV6-6 and TRBJ2-7; 8 positions agree with TRBD1. CDR1 and CDR2 from the germline V gene are MNHNY and SVGAGI (reference sequence). Trimming cost V 3 bases and J 2 bases; bases outside gene matches: 6. The CDR3 is 15 residues long.

This chain uses TRBV30 with TRBJ2-1, with 12 bases aligning to TRBD2. Trimming took 5 bases from V and 1 from J; bases not matched to a gene: 18. The germline V gene encodes CDR1 GTSNPN and CDR2 SVGIG (reference sequence). This CDR3 spans 20 amino acids. The CDR3 protein is CAWSSIRETSGRGSYNEQFF. The DNA of the CDR3 is TGTGCCTGGTCCAGCATCCGGGAGACTAGCGGGAGAGGGTCCTACAATGAGCAGTTCTTC.

This clone occurred a few times. The V and J genes are TRBV28 and TRBJ1-2, with D unresolved. Germline assignment: CDR1 MDHEN and CDR2 SYDVKM. The CDR3 consists of 12 residues. V lost 8 bases and J 5 bases, leaving 12 bases between the germline ends. The CDR3 DNA sequence: TGTGCCAGCTCAAATAAAGGGTATGGCTACACCTTC. Translation: CASSNKGYGYTF.

The V and J genes are TRBV28 and TRBJ1-1, with unresolved D. Trimming took 10 bases from V and 5 from J, leaving 17 bases between them. Germline CDR1 and CDR2: MDHEN and SYDVKM. This CDR3 region has 13 residues. Here the CDR3 reads CATQSVWRTEAFF. The CDR3 DNA sequence: TGTGCCACCCAATCGGTCTGGAGAACTGAAGCTTTCTTT.

This clone has a single count. The chain joins TRBV29-1 to TRBJ2-5, with a weak D call TRBD2 (6 bases). This CDR3 is built from 12 residues. The ends were cut back, 4 bases at V and 5 bases at J, with 11 bases in the middle. Germline V lookup: CDR1 SQVTM, CDR2 ANQGSEA. CDR3 coding DNA: TGCAGCGTTGGACCGGGGAGGGAGACCCAGTACTTC. Residues: CSVGPGRETQYF.

The rearrangement links TRBV7-9 to TRBJ2-2; TRBD1 might be the D (5 bases). The V gene's germline CDR1 is SEHNR and CDR2 FQNEAQ (reference sequence). The CDR3 consists of 18 residues. Trimming took 2 bases from V and 2 from J, leaving 18 bases between them. The CDR3 is CASSLKLLETVNTGELFF. The CDR3, as DNA: TGTGCCAGCAGCTTAAAGCTGTTGGAGACAGTTAACACCGGGGAGCTGTTTTTT.

This clone was observed a few times. The chain uses TRBV6-4 and TRBJ2-7; 9 positions agree with TRBD2. CDR3 length: 17 amino acids. CDR1 is MRHNA and CDR2 is SNTAGT in the germline V gene. The V and J ends lost 7 bases and 4 bases, in that order; junction bases with no gene match: 17. The CDR3 nucleotides read TGTGCCAGCACTCAAAGGTCGTCGGCGGGAGGGCTATACGAGCAGTACTTC. The encoded protein is CASTQRSSAGGLYEQYF.

This clone appeared a few times. The rearrangement uses TRBV5-1 and TRBJ2-2; 14 nucleotides agree with TRBD2. Germline loops: CDR1 SGHRS, CDR2 YFSETQ. J lost 4 bases, V lost 4 bases, and 9 bases had no gene match. There are 18 residues in the CDR3. CDR3 in amino acids: CASSPARTSGRPTGELFF. In DNA, the CDR3 is TGCGCCAGCAGCCCGGCCCGGACTAGCGGGAGGCCCACCGGGGAGCTGTTTTTT.

The chain links TRBV7-2 to TRBJ2-2; weak D call: TRBD1 (6 bases). The CDR3 covers 16 residues. Trimming removed 2 bases from V and 4 bases from J, with 14 bases in between. Germline loops: CDR1 SGHTA, CDR2 FQGNSA. CDR3 bases: TGTGCCAGCAGCTTAAGGTTAATCAGGGGCACCGGGGAGCTGTTTTTT. Its translation: CASSLRLIRGTGELFF.

There are many counts of this clone. This same CDR3 is encoded by further DNA sequences in the sample. The chain uses TRBV30 and TRBJ1-5; D unresolved. The CDR3 contains 13 residues. V was trimmed by 0 bases and J by 1 base, leaving 4 bases between them. Germline CDR1 GTSNPN, CDR2 SVGIG (reference sequence). The CDR3 DNA follows: TGTGCCTGGAGTGTACAGAGCAATCAGCCCCAGCATTTT. Its translation: CAWSVQSNQPQHF.

The J gene is TRBJ2-3, the V gene TRBV7-9; D is tentatively TRBD1 or TRBD2 (5 bases each). The CDR3 has 14 amino acids. Between the trimmed V and J ends, which lost 3 bases and 6 bases, there was a span of 13 bases. Germline CDR1 reads SEHNR; CDR2 reads FQNEAQ (reference sequence). CDR3 DNA: TGTGCCAGCAGCTTTGGGGCTAGCCGGGATACGCAGTATTTT. Residues: CASSFGASRDTQYF. Together with reference TRBV7-9 and TRBJ2-3, the CDR3 gives the full variable domain: DTGVSQNPRHKITKRGQNVTFRCDPISEHNRLYWYRQTLGQGPEFLTYFQNEAQLEKSRLLSDRFSAERPKGSFSTLEIQRTEQGDSAMYLCASSFGASRDTQYFGPGTRLTVL.

The chain has TRBV21-1 and TRBJ2-7; the D call of TRBD2 is as the table states it, not checked on the DNA. TRBV21-1 is termed a pseudogene. This CDR3 spans 16 amino acids. CDR3 residues: CASSKVAQTAAYEQYF. The CDR3 nucleotides are TGTGCCAGCAGCAAAGTAGCCCAGACGGCAGCCTACGAGCAGTACTTC.